This T cell receptor (beta chain) originates from a study of blood T cells in healthy people across ages. With V trimmed by 5 bases and J by 3 bases, 5 bases remained unmatched. CDR1 is MNHNY, CDR2 SVGAGI, per germline (reference sequence). The CDR3 has 14 amino acids. The second PCR ran about 7 to 12 cycles with a sample-barcoded 5' primer and J-beta primers. TCRdb called the 5' RACE reads again in MiXCR, with one record for every CDR3 protein. The sample includes about 1.5 million distinct CDR3 sequences, approximately 43% of them seen just once. V and J are TRBV6-6 and TRBJ2-7; 9 positions match TRBD2. This sequence originates from a woman between 18 and 29 years old in good health. Input material: blood. The CDR3 nucleotides are TGTGCCAGCAGTCAGACTAGCGGCTACTACGAGCAGTACTTC. This gives the protein CASSQTSGYYEQYF.